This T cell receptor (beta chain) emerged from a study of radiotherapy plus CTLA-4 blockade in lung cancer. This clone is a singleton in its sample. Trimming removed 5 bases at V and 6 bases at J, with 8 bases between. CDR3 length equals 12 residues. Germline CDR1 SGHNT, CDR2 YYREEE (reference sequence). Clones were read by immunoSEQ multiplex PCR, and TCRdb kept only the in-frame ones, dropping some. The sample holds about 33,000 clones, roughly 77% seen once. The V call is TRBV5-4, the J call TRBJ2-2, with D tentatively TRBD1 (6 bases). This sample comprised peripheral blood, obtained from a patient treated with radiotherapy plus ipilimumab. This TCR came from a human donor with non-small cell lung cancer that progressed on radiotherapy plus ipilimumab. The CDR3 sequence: CASRQGSGELFF. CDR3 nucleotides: TGTGCCAGCAGACAGGGCTCCGGGGAGCTGTTTTTT.